Sequencing of this TCR beta chain was carried out in a study of blood T cell repertoires in COVID-19. Overall study: The study drew acute and convalescent COVID-19 samples from the United States, Italy and Spain. T cells, B-cell-depleted T cells, or PBMCs supplied cDNA or gDNA.

Authors' methods: How many nucleated cells were present was estimated from reference gene primer amplification. The repertoire was sequenced with immunoSEQ multiplex PCR; TCRdb's copy has only in-frame clones and lacks some. That table gives V, J and clone size, and the DNA gave D and trimming. The sample consists of about 350,000 clones, 85% to 90% of them appearing once. Germline assignment: CDR1 MNHEY and CDR2 SVGAGI. With 3 bases removed from V and 5 bases from J, the gap between germline ends came to 13 bases. The CDR3 contains 14 residues. V gene TRBV6-5 combines with J gene TRBJ1-1, with a tentative D call TRBD1 (5 bases). The sequence came from a woman between 45 and 65 years old with COVID-19, enrolled during active disease. The specimen sequenced was peripheral blood. The CDR3 spells CASSYEGAKTEAFF. The DNA for the CDR3 is TGTGCCAGCAGTTATGAAGGGGCGAAAACTGAAGCTTTCTTT.